The present TCR beta chain was sequenced within a study of T cells expressing NK-cell markers. From the 5' RACE reads, TCRdb lists one entry per CDR3 protein and no DNA. The table counts 500,000 to 700,000 distinct CDR3 sequences; approximately 3.6% lies in the top ten. This CDR3 is 16 amino acids long. The germline CDR1 and CDR2 sequences are MNHNS and SASEGT. The TCR sequence derives from a man aged 18 to 30 in good health. Material: blood T cells: a sorted CD56 or NKG2C T cell subset, CD4+ or CD8+ T cells, or bulk PBMC T cells (not recorded which). The chain combines TRBV6-1 with TRBJ2-1; without DNA, the TCRdb call of TRBD2 cannot be checked. The CDR3 spells CASSGRTSLTYNEQFF.